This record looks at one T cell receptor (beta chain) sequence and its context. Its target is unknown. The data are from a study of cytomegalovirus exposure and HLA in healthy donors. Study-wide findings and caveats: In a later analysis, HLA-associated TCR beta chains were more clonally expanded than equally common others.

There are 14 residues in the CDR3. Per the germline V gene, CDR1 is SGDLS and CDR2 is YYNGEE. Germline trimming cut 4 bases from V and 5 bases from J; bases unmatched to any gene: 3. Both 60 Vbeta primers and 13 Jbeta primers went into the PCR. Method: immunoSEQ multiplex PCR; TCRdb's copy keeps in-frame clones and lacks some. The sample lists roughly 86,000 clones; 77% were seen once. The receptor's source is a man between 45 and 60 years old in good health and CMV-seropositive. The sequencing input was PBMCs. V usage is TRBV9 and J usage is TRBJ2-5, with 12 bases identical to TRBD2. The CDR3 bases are TGTGCCAGCAGCAGGACTAGCGGGGAGGAGACCCAGTACTTC. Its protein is CASSRTSGEETQYF. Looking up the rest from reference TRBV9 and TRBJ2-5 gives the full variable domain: DSGVTQTPKHLITATGQRVTLRCSPRSGDLSVYWYQQSLDQGLQFLIQYYNGEERAKGNILERFSAQQFPDLHSELNLSSLELGDSALYFCASSRTSGEETQYFGPGTRLLVL.